The next 22 T cell receptor beta chains were all read from a single sample in a study of chemoradiotherapy in HPV16-positive cancers. Clones were sequenced by immunoSEQ multiplex PCR, and TCRdb holds only the in-frame ones, with some missing. The data contain approximately 4,200 clones, about 81% of them seen just once; the ten biggest clones take up roughly 20%. The starting material was tumor tissue, obtained from a patient who underwent chemoradiotherapy. Source of these receptors: a human donor with HPV-associated anogenital cancer.

The V and J genes are TRBV4-3 and TRBJ1-1; perhaps TRBD1 as D (6 bases). Trimming stripped 4 bases from V and 0 bases from J, with 12 bases between. This CDR3 spans 15 amino acids. Germline-derived CDR1 and CDR2 are LGHNA and YSLEER. CDR3 loop: CASSPDRKMNTEAFF. The DNA for the CDR3 is TGCGCCAGCAGCCCAGACAGGAAAATGAACACTGAAGCTTTCTTT.

The chain joins TRBV27 to TRBJ2-7; 9 bases fit TRBD1. Germline CDR1 and CDR2: MNHEY and SMNVEV (reference sequence). The CDR3 covers 15 residues. V shed 2 bases and J 6 bases; nucleotides not matched to a gene: 8. Here the CDR3 DNA reads TGTGCCAGCAGTTTACCGGGACAGGGACAACTCGAGCAGTACTTC. It translates to CASSLPGQGQLEQYF.

The CDR3 DNA reads as TGTGCCAGCAGTGGGGCAGGTGGGGGGCAAGAGACCCAGTACTTC. Translated: CASSGAGGGQETQYF. The chain couples TRBV2 to TRBJ2-5; D perhaps matches TRBD2 (6 bases). Germline values: CDR1 SNHLY, CDR2 FYNNEI. This CDR3 comprises 15 residues. The V and J ends lost 4 bases and 2 bases respectively, with 14 bases between them.

CDR3 sequence (DNA): TGTGCCAGTAAACCCCCGGGGAAGATTAATGAAAAACTGTTTTTT. This gives the protein CASKPPGKINEKLFF. This sequence joins TRBV19 and TRBJ1-4; no firm D call. This CDR3 region has 15 residues. The V and J ends lost 7 bases and 4 bases respectively, with 16 bases between them. Germline CDR1 LNHDA, CDR2 SQIVND (reference sequence). Complete variable domain (other parts from reference TRBV19 and TRBJ1-4): DGGITQSPKYLFRKEGQNVTLSCEQNLNHDAMYWYRQDPGQGLRLIYYSQIVNDFQKGDIAEGYSVSREKKESFPLTVTSAQKNPTAFYLCASKPPGKINEKLFFGSGTQLSVL.

The V and J genes are TRBV19 and TRBJ1-6, with D perhaps matching TRBD1 (5 bases). V was clipped by 3 bases and J by 10 bases, with 13 bases between them. CDR1 is LNHDA, CDR2 SQIVND, per germline (reference sequence). The CDR3 has 14 residues. The CDR3 here is CASSIGGAGSPLHF. CDR3 in DNA: TGTGCCAGTAGTATTGGGGGTGCAGGATCACCCCTCCACTTT.

The chain couples TRBV30 to TRBJ1-3; 12 bases match TRBD1. Germline-derived CDR1 and CDR2 are GTSNPN and SVGIG (reference sequence). This CDR3 has 17 amino acids. Losses at the gene ends were 3 bases for V and 0 bases for J; bases not matched to a gene: 6. DNA for the CDR3: TGTGCCTGGAGAGGGGACAGGGGGCGTTACTCTGGAAACACCATATATTTT. It is translated as CAWRGDRGRYSGNTIYF.

The chain joins TRBV29-1 to TRBJ1-4, with 9 bases fitting TRBD1. This CDR3 region has 12 residues. CDR1 SQVTM and CDR2 ANQGSEA come from the germline V gene. V lost 7 bases, J lost 7 bases, and 4 bases stayed unmatched. CDR3: CSGGQGREKLFF. DNA for the CDR3: TGCAGCGGCGGACAGGGGCGTGAAAAACTGTTTTTT.

V usage is TRBV6-6 and J usage is TRBJ2-3; D is unresolved. Germline loops: CDR1 MNHNY, CDR2 SVGAGI (reference sequence). The V gene lost 2 bases and the J gene lost 9 bases, with 9 bases spanning the gap. This CDR3 spans 12 amino acids. The CDR3 region has the DNA TGTGCCAGCAGTTACGATAGGGCGACGCAGTATTTT. Its protein is CASSYDRATQYF.

Only a few counts were recorded for this clone. The rearrangement links TRBV7-9 to TRBJ1-2; no clear D. CDR1 SEHNR and CDR2 FQNEAQ come from the germline V gene (reference sequence). The CDR3 totals 11 residues. The V and J ends lost 5 bases and 4 bases respectively, with 5 bases between them. CDR3: CASSASYGYTF. CDR3 coding DNA: TGTGCCAGCAGCGCATCCTATGGCTACACCTTC.

This rearrangement joins TRBV5-8 to TRBJ2-7, with a possible D match to TRBD1 (6 bases). The CDR3 has 15 amino acids. Trimming removed 5 bases at V and 0 bases at J, with 15 bases between. Germline V gene data show CDR1 as SGHTS and CDR2 as YDEGEE. CDR3 sequence reads: CASRATGASSYEQYF. The CDR3 DNA reads as TGTGCCAGCAGAGCGACAGGAGCTAGCTCCTACGAGCAGTACTTC.

The count of this clone is one. This rearrangement joins TRBV6-4 to TRBJ2-1, with D possibly matching TRBD2 (5 bases). The CDR3 consists of 12 residues. V was pared by 4 bases and J by 9 bases, with 10 bases between. Germline lookup yields CDR1 MRHNA and CDR2 SNTAGT. CDR3 amino acids: CASSAEGIEQFF. CDR3 bases: TGTGCCAGCAGTGCCGAGGGAATTGAGCAGTTCTTC.

This chain joins TRBV4-2 and TRBJ1-2; 10 positions match TRBD1. This CDR3 has 13 amino acids. V lost 3 bases to trimming and J lost 8 bases; unmatched junction nucleotides: 3. Germline CDR1 reads LGHNA; CDR2 reads YNFKEQ. This CDR3 is CASSQTGGDGYTF. The CDR3 DNA reads TGTGCCAGCAGCCAGACAGGGGGCGACGGCTACACCTTC.

The sample holds one count of this clone. This chain joins TRBV7-2 and TRBJ2-2, with D perhaps matching TRBD1 or TRBD2 (5 bases each). The CDR3 extends over 15 amino acids. The germline V and J ends were trimmed by 6 bases and 0 bases, with 11 bases remaining between them. Per germline, CDR1 SGHTA and CDR2 FQGNSA. The DNA of the CDR3 is TGTGCCAGCAGGAGGGGCGGCACGAACACCGGGGAGCTGTTTTTT. It yields the protein CASRRGGTNTGELFF.

The rearrangement uses TRBV7-2 and TRBJ2-1; the D gene is possibly TRBD1 (6 bases). Germline CDR1 reads SGHTA; CDR2 reads FQGNSA. The CDR3 has 17 residues. Between the trimmed V and J ends, which lost 0 bases and 1 base, there was a span of 13 bases. The CDR3 loop reads CASSLAHRVGSYNEQFF. The CDR3 DNA reads as TGTGCCAGCAGCTTAGCGCACAGGGTAGGATCCTACAATGAGCAGTTCTTC.

The CDR3 reads CASSLGPRADTQYF. In DNA, the CDR3 is TGTGCCAGCAGTTTAGGCCCCAGGGCAGATACGCAGTATTTT. This chain uses TRBV27 with TRBJ2-3; the D gene is possibly TRBD1 (5 bases). V lost 2 bases and J 4 bases, leaving 10 bases between the germline ends. CDR3 size: 14 residues. Germline V gene sequence: CDR1 MNHEY, CDR2 SMNVEV (reference sequence).

The chain carries TRBV11-1 and TRBJ1-1, with 7 positions matching TRBD1. The germline V gene encodes CDR1 SGHAT and CDR2 FQDESV (reference sequence). V shed 5 bases and J 7 bases; nucleotides not matched to a gene: 13. This CDR3 is 15 amino acids long. This CDR3 reads CASSVNQGGPVEAFF. In DNA, the CDR3 is TGTGCCAGCAGCGTAAACCAAGGGGGCCCCGTTGAAGCTTTCTTT.

The chain uses TRBV7-2 and TRBJ1-1; D possibly corresponds to TRBD1 (5 bases). The germline V and J ends were trimmed by 3 bases and 3 bases, with 11 bases remaining between them. CDR1 is SGHTA and CDR2 is FQGNSA in the germline V gene. The CDR3 runs 14 residues. The DNA for the CDR3 is TGTGCCAGCAGCTTCCCTGGGACGTACACTGAAGCTTTCTTT. This sequence encodes CASSFPGTYTEAFF.

V usage is TRBV11-3 and J usage is TRBJ2-5; 8 bases are shared with TRBD1. Germline trimming cut 0 bases from V and 3 bases from J; bases unmatched to any gene: 6. There are 16 residues in the CDR3. Germline CDR1 and CDR2: SGHNT and YENEEA. The CDR3 region is CASSLESLTGEETQYF. The CDR3 nucleotides read TGTGCCAGCAGCTTAGAATCCCTGACAGGGGAAGAGACCCAGTACTTC.

The chain couples TRBV7-7 to TRBJ2-7; TRBD2 agrees at 7 bases. From germline, CDR1 is SSHAT and CDR2 FNYEAQ (reference sequence). The CDR3 runs to 13 residues. Trimming at V came to 3 bases and at J to 3 bases, leaving 2 bases not matched to a gene. CDR3 loop: CASSLGGGYEQYF. The CDR3 region has the DNA TGTGCCAGCAGCTTGGGCGGGGGCTACGAGCAGTACTTC. Drawing the rest from reference TRBV7-7 and TRBJ2-7, the complete variable domain is GAGVSQSPRYKVTKRGQDVTLRCDPISSHATLYWYQQALGQGPEFLTYFNYEAQPDKSGLPSDRFSAERPEGSISTLTIQRTEQRDSAMYRCASSLGGGYEQYFGPGTRLTVT.

V is TRBV29-1 and J is TRBJ2-7; 10 bases align to TRBD1. The germline V gene encodes CDR1 SQVTM and CDR2 ANQGSEA. V lost 6 bases to trimming and J lost 2 bases; unmatched junction nucleotides: 4. The CDR3 length is 13 residues. Here the CDR3 DNA reads TGCAGCGTCGAGGGACAGGGGCCCTACGAGCAGTACTTC. Encoded protein: CSVEGQGPYEQYF.

J is TRBJ2-3 and V is TRBV27; D may be TRBD1 or TRBD2 (6 bases each). Trimming stripped 2 bases from V and 2 bases from J, with 11 bases between. This CDR3 has 15 residues. From germline, CDR1 is MNHEY and CDR2 SMNVEV (reference sequence). This CDR3 reads CASSLRRGPTDTQYF. The CDR3 DNA reads as TGTGCCAGCAGTTTAAGACGGGGGCCCACAGATACGCAGTATTTT.

V and J are TRBV10-3 and TRBJ2-7; TRBD1 is a possible D gene (6 bases). V gave up 6 bases and J gave up 7 bases, with 19 bases separating them. Per the germline V gene, CDR1 is ENHRY and CDR2 is SYGVKD. The CDR3 consists of 14 residues. CDR3 sequence: CAIRERQEFMEQYF. CDR3 in DNA: TGTGCCATCAGGGAACGACAGGAATTTATGGAGCAGTACTTC.